This record looks at one T cell receptor (beta chain) sequence and its context. The antigen remains undetermined. The CDR3 has 14 residues. CDR1 is SNHLY and CDR2 is FYNNEI in the germline V gene. V shed 2 bases and J shed 5 bases, with 12 bases lying between them. The data were taken from a study of early stage breast cancer tumors. Study conclusions and caveats: Tumors had around 2.5-fold higher T cell density than normal breast. Functional markers like CD4, CD8 and FOXP3 were missed in bulk sequencing. In most of the 16 patients, blood comparison separated tumor from normal breast.

Each sample had two DNA replicates, 0.5 ug blood or approximately 1.5 ug tissue. The method was immunoSEQ multiplex PCR; TCRdb's version includes in-frame clones alone and lacks a portion of them. The sample holds 7,000 to 8,500 clones, about 80% seen once. J is TRBJ2-5 and V is TRBV2, with unresolved D. This receptor was identified in a person in their 60s with breast cancer. The sample comprised normal breast tissue next to the tumor. The CDR3: CASSETLIRETQYF. The CDR3 nucleotides read TGTGCCAGCAGTGAAACATTAATACGGGAGACCCAGTACTTC. Combining the CDR3 with reference TRBV2 and TRBJ2-5 gives the whole variable domain EPEVTQTPSHQVTQMGQEVILRCVPISNHLYFYWYRQILGQKVEFLVSFYNNEISEKSEIFDDQFSVERPDGSNFTLKIRSTKLEDSAMYFCASSETLIRETQYFGPGTRLLVL.